This is a list of T cell receptor beta chains from one sample in a study of blood T cells in healthy people across ages. TCRdb itself ran the 5' RACE reads through MiXCR, one entry per CDR3 protein. Of about 1.5 million distinct CDR3 sequences in the sample, approximately 38% were seen once. The sequenced material came from blood. Receptor source: a woman between 18 and 29 years old in good health. Each CDR3 is given with its conserved first and last residue. Fields, in order: clone size, D gene, V gene, J gene, CDR3 protein, CDR3 DNA. D genes are given only for firm matches. The size field is filled for only some rows; it gives once, few, many or a size class.

abundance: few
d_gene: .
v_gene: TRBV9
j_gene: TRBJ2-3
CDR3aa: CASSTTGITDTQYF
CDR3nt: TGTGCCAGCAGCACTACAGGGATCACCGATACGCAGTATTTT

abundance: few
d_gene: .
v_gene: TRBV20-1
j_gene: TRBJ2-5
CDR3aa: CSARDPKGAKQETQYF
CDR3nt: TGCAGTGCTAGAGACCCGAAGGGAGCGAAACAAGAGACCCAGTACTTC

abundance: .
d_gene: TRBD2
v_gene: TRBV4-1
j_gene: TRBJ2-7
CDR3aa: CASSQDISGSSYEQYF
CDR3nt: TGCGCCAGCAGCCAAGATATCAGCGGGAGCTCCTACGAGCAGTACTTC

abundance: .
d_gene: TRBD1
v_gene: TRBV20-1
j_gene: TRBJ2-5
CDR3aa: CSANPPGQPQETQYF
CDR3nt: TGCAGTGCTAACCCTCCGGGACAGCCCCAAGAGACCCAGTACTTC

abundance: .
d_gene: .
v_gene: TRBV12-3/TRBV12-4
j_gene: TRBJ1-6
CDR3aa: CASSLLRASNNSPLHF
CDR3nt: TGTGCCAGCAGTTTACTTAGGGCCAGTAATAATTCACCCCTCCACTTT

abundance: once
d_gene: TRBD1
v_gene: TRBV9
j_gene: TRBJ2-2
CDR3aa: CASSVEGQGGTGELFF
CDR3nt: TGTGCCAGCAGCGTAGAGGGACAGGGGGGCACCGGGGAGCTGTTTTTT

abundance: few
d_gene: .
v_gene: TRBV11-2
j_gene: TRBJ1-4
CDR3aa: CASSSGPEPTTNEKLFF
CDR3nt: TGTGCCAGCAGCTCCGGTCCCGAACCTACAACTAATGAAAAACTGTTTTTT

abundance: few
d_gene: TRBD1
v_gene: TRBV12-3/TRBV12-4
j_gene: TRBJ2-7
CDR3aa: CASKGTGPYEQYF
CDR3nt: TGTGCCAGCAAGGGGACAGGTCCCTACGAGCAGTACTTC

abundance: .
d_gene: .
v_gene: TRBV28
j_gene: TRBJ1-5
CDR3aa: CASSLWAGAGNQPQHF
CDR3nt: TGTGCCAGCAGTTTATGGGCAGGGGCGGGCAATCAGCCCCAGCATTTT

abundance: .
d_gene: TRBD2
v_gene: TRBV10-3
j_gene: TRBJ2-7
CDR3aa: CAISEISGATPYEQYF
CDR3nt: TGTGCCATCAGTGAGATTAGCGGGGCCACCCCCTACGAGCAGTACTTC

abundance: .
d_gene: .
v_gene: TRBV7-2
j_gene: TRBJ2-1
CDR3aa: CASSFSGANNEQFF
CDR3nt: TGTGCCAGCAGCTTCTCCGGGGCTAACAATGAGCAGTTCTTC

abundance: .
d_gene: .
v_gene: TRBV5-1
j_gene: TRBJ1-2
CDR3aa: CASSFGDFTYGYTF
CDR3nt: TGCGCCAGCAGCTTCGGGGACTTTACCTATGGCTACACCTTC

abundance: many
d_gene: .
v_gene: TRBV29-1
j_gene: TRBJ2-5
CDR3aa: CSVEQETQYF
CDR3nt: TGCAGCGTTGAACAGGAGACCCAGTACTTC

abundance: .
d_gene: .
v_gene: TRBV4-1
j_gene: TRBJ2-5
CDR3aa: CASSRNQGSYQETQYF
CDR3nt: TGCGCCAGCAGCCGGAATCAGGGGTCGTACCAAGAGACCCAGTACTTC

abundance: few
d_gene: .
v_gene: TRBV3-1
j_gene: TRBJ1-1
CDR3aa: CASSQDGQEAAFF
CDR3nt: TGTGCCAGCAGCCAAGACGGGCAGGAGGCGGCTTTCTTT

abundance: .
d_gene: TRBD1
v_gene: TRBV28
j_gene: TRBJ1-1
CDR3aa: CASSLFRGTMNTEAFF
CDR3nt: TGTGCCAGCAGTTTATTCAGGGGGACTATGAACACTGAAGCTTTCTTT